This T cell receptor (beta chain) was documented in a study of cytomegalovirus exposure and HLA in healthy donors. Points from the study as a whole: Among the most significant clusters, several appeared linked to common viral pathogens in a later analysis. Per published accounts, TCR beta sequences correctly predicted the HLA-A and HLA-B alleles of most subjects. With later analysis, a missense DCLRE1C variant became linked to TCR beta V- and J-gene trimming.

Comment on this clone: The antigen is not known.

The CDR3 sequence is 12 residues long. CDR1 is SGHVS, CDR2 FQNEAQ, per germline. V was shortened by 5 bases and J by 5 bases, with 6 bases between the two germline ends. In the PCR, 60 Vbeta and 13 Jbeta primers were used. Clones were sequenced by immunoSEQ multiplex PCR, and TCRdb holds only the in-frame ones, with some missing. The table records over 85,000 clones, 60% to 85% of them present only once. In nominal health when sampled, donors likely had unrecorded immune exposures nonetheless. This sequence was found in a woman aged 25-40 years in good health and CMV-seronegative. V gene TRBV7-8 combines with J gene TRBJ1-4, with D unclear. The sample consisted of PBMCs. The CDR3 region has the DNA TGTGCCAGCAGCAGCCACAATGAAAAACTGTTTTTT. This gives the protein CASSSHNEKLFF.